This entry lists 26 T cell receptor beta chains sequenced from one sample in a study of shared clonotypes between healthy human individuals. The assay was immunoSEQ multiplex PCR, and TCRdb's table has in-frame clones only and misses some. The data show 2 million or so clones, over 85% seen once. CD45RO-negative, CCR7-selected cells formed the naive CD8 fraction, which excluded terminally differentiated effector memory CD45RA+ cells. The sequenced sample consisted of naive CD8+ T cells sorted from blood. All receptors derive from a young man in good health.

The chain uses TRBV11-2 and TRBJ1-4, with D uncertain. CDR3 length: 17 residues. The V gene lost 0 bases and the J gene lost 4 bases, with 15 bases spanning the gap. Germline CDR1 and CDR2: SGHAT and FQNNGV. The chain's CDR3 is CASSLDGEWTINEKLFF. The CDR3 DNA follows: TGTGCCAGCAGCTTAGATGGGGAGTGGACGATTAATGAAAAACTGTTTTTT. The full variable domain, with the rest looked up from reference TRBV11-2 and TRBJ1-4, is EAGVAQSPRYKIIEKRQSVAFWCNPISGHATLYWYQQILGQGPKLLIQFQNNGVVDDSQLPKDRFSAERLKGVDSTLKIQPAKLEDSAVYLCASSLDGEWTINEKLFFGSGTQLSVL.

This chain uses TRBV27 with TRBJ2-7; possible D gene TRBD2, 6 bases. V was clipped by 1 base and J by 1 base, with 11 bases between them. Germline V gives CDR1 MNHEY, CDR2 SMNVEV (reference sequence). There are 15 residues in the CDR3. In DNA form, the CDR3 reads TGTGCCAGCAGTTTATTACCAGCGGGTTCCTACGAGCAGTACTTC. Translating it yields CASSLLPAGSYEQYF.

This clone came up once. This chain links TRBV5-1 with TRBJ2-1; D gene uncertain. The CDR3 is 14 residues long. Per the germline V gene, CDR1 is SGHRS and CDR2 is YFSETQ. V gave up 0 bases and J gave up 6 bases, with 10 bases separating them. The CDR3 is CASSLAQTPNEQFF. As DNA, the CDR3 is TGCGCCAGCAGCTTGGCCCAGACCCCCAATGAGCAGTTCTTC.

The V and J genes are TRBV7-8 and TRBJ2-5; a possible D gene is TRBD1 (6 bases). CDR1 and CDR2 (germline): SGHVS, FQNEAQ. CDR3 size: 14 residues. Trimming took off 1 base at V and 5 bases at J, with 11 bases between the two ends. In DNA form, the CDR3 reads TGTGCCAGCAGCTTAGTGGGACAAGGCGAGACCCAGTACTTC. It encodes CASSLVGQGETQYF. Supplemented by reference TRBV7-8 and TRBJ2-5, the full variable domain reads GAGVSQSPRYKVAKRGQDVALRCDPISGHVSLFWYQQALGQGPEFLTYFQNEAQLDKSGLPSDRFFAERPEGSVSTLKIQRTQQEDSAVYLCASSLVGQGETQYFGPGTRLLVL.

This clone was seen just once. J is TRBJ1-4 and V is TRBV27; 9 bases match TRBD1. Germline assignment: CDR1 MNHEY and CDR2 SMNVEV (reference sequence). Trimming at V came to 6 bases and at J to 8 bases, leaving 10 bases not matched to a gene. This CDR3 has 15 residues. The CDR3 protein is CASSPRQGVREKLFF. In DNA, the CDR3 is TGTGCCAGCAGCCCAAGACAGGGGGTAAGAGAAAAACTGTTTTTT.

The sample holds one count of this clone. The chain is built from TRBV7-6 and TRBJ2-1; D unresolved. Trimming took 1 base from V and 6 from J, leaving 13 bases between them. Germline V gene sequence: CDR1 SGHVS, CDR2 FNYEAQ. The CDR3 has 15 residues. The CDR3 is CASSLEAAYLNEQFF. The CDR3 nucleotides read TGTGCCAGCAGCTTAGAGGCCGCCTACCTCAATGAGCAGTTCTTC.

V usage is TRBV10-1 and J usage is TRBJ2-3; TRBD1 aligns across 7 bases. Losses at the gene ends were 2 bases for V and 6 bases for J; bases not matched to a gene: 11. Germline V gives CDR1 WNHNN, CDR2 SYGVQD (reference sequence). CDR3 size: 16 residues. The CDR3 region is CASSEVTGSVMDTQYF. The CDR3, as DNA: TGCGCCAGCAGTGAGGTGACAGGGAGTGTCATGGATACGCAGTATTTT.

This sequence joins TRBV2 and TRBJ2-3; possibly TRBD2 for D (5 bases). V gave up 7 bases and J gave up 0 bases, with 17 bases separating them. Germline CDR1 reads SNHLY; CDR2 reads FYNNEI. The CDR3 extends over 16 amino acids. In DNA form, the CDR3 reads TGTGCCAGCACCGGGGTGGTAGAATCTAGCACAGATACGCAGTATTTT. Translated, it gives CASTGVVESSTDTQYF.

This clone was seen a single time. The CDR3 DNA reads as TGTGCCAGCAGTGAAGGAGGGGGCACAGATACGCAGTATTTT. This sequence encodes CASSEGGGTDTQYF. V is TRBV25-1 and J is TRBJ2-3; tentatively, D is TRBD2 (6 bases). The CDR3 runs 14 residues. Per germline, CDR1 MGHDK and CDR2 SYGVNS. V shed 2 bases and J shed 1 base, with 7 bases lying between them. The full variable domain, its missing parts supplied by reference TRBV25-1 and TRBJ2-3, is EADIYQTPRYLVIGTGKKITLECSQTMGHDKMYWYQQDPGMELHLIHYSYGVNSTEKGDLSSESTVSRIRTEHFPLTLESARPSHTSQYLCASSEGGGTDTQYFGPGTRLTVL.

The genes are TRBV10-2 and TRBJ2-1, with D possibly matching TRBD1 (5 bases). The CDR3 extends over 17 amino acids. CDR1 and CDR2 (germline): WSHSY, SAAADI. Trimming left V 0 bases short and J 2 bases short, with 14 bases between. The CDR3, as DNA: TGCGCCAGCAGTGAGTCGTGGGCAGGGCAAACCTACAATGAGCAGTTCTTC. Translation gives CASSESWAGQTYNEQFF.

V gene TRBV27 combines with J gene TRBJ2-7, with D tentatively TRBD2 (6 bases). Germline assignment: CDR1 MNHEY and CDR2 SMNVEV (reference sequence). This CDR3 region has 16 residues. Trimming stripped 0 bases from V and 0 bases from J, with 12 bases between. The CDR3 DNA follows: TGTGCCAGCAGTTTATCCACGTTAGCGGCCTCCTACGAGCAGTACTTC. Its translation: CASSLSTLAASYEQYF.

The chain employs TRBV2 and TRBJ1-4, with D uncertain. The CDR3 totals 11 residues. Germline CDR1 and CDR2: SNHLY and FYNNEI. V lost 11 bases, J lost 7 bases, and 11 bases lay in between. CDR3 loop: CAGTEREKLFF. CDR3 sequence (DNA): TGTGCCGGCACAGAACGTGAAAAACTGTTTTTT.

DNA for the CDR3: TGTGCCAGCAGCTTGGGCGAGACTTGGAATTCACCCCTCCACTTT. It yields the protein CASSLGETWNSPLHF. J is TRBJ1-6 and V is TRBV7-2; D unclear. The V end lost 3 bases, the J end lost 7 bases, and 13 bases lay between the germline ends. The CDR3 totals 15 residues. Per the germline V gene, CDR1 is SGHTA and CDR2 is FQGNSA.

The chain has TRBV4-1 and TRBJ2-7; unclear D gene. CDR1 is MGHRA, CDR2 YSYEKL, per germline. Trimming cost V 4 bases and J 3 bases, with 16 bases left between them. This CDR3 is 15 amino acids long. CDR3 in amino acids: CASSLILTTNYEQYF. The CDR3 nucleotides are TGCGCCAGCAGCCTTATTCTTACTACTAACTACGAGCAGTACTTC.

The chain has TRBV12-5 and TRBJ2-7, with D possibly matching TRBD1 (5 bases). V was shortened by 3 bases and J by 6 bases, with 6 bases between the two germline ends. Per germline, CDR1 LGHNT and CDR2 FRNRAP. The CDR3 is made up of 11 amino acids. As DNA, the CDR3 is TGTGCTAGTGGTTTAGGGGCCGAGCAGTACTTC. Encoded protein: CASGLGAEQYF.

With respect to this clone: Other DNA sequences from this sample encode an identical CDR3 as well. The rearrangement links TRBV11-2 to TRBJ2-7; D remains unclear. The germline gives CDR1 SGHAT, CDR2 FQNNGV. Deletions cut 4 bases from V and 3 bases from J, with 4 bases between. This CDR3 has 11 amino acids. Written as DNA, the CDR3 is TGTGCCAGCAGCTCGATCTACGAGCAGTACTTC. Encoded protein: CASSSIYEQYF.

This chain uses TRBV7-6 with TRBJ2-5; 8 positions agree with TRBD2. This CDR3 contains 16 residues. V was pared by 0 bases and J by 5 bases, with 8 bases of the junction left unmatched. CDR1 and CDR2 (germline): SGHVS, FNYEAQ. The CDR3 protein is CASSLAPGTSPETQYF. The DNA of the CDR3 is TGTGCCAGCAGCTTAGCCCCCGGGACTAGTCCTGAGACCCAGTACTTC.

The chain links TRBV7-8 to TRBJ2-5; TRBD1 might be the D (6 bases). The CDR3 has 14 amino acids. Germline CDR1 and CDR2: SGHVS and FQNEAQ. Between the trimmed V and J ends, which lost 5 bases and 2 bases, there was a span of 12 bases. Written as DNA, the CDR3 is TGTGCCAGCAGCGGGACACAGGATCAAGAGACCCAGTACTTC. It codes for CASSGTQDQETQYF.

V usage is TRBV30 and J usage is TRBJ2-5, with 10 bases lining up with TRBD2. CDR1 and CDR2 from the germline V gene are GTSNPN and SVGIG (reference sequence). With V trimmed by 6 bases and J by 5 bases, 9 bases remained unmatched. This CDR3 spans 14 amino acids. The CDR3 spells CACQGAGGPETQYF. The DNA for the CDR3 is TGTGCCTGCCAGGGAGCGGGGGGGCCTGAGACCCAGTACTTC. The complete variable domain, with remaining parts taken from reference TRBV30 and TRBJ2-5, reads SQTIHQWPATLVQPVGSPLSLECTVEGTSNPNLYWYRQAAGRGLQLLFYSVGIGQISSEVPQNLSASRPQDRQFILSSKKLLLSDSGFYLCACQGAGGPETQYFGPGTRLLVL.

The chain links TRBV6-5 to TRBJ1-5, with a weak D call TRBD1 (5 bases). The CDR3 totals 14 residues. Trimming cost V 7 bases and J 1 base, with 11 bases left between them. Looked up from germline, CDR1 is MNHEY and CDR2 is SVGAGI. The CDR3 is CASKSGTSNQPQHF. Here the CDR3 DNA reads TGTGCCAGCAAATCAGGGACGAGCAATCAGCCCCAGCATTTT.

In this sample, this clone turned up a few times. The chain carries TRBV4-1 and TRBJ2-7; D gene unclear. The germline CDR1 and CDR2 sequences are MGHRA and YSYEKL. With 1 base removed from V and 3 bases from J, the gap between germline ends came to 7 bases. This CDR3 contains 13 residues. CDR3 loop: CASSQAQLYEQYF. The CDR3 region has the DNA TGCGCCAGCAGCCAAGCGCAGCTCTACGAGCAGTACTTC.

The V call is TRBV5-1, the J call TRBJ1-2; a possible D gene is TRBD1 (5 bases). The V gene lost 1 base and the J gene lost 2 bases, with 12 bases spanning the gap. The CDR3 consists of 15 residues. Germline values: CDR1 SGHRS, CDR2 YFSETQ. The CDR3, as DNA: TGCGCCAGCAGCTTGAGCCCGGGACCAAACTATGGCTACACCTTC. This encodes CASSLSPGPNYGYTF.

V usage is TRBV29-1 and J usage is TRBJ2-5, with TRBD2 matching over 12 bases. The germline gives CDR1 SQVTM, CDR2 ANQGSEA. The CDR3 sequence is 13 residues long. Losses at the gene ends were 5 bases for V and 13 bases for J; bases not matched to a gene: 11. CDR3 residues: CSVSLAGGPFVYF. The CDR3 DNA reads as TGCAGCGTTTCTCTAGCGGGAGGGCCTTTCGTGTACTTC.

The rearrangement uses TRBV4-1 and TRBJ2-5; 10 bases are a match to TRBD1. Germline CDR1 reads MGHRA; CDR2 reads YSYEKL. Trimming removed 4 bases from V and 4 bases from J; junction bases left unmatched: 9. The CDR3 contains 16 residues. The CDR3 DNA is TGCGCCAGCAGCCCCAAGCCGGGACAGGGGCGAGAGACCCAGTACTTC. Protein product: CASSPKPGQGRETQYF.

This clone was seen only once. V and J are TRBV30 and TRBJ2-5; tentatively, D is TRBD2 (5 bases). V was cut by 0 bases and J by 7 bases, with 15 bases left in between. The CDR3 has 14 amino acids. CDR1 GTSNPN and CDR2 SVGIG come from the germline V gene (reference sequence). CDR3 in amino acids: CAWSVLDASVTQYF. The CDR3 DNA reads TGTGCCTGGAGTGTACTAGATGCGTCGGTGACCCAGTACTTC. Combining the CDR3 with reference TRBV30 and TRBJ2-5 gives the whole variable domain SQTIHQWPATLVQPVGSPLSLECTVEGTSNPNLYWYRQAAGRGLQLLFYSVGIGQISSEVPQNLSASRPQDRQFILSSKKLLLSDSGFYLCAWSVLDASVTQYFGPGTRLLVL.

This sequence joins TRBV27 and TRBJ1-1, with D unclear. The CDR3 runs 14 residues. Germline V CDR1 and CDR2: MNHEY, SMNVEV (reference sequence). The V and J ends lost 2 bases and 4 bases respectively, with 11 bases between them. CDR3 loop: CASSLTEGSTEAFF. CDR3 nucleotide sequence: TGTGCCAGCAGTTTAACGGAGGGTTCCACTGAAGCTTTCTTT.